Each of the 4 T cell receptor beta chains below was sequenced from the same sample in a study of shared clonotypes between healthy human individuals. Assay used: immunoSEQ multiplex PCR; TCRdb lists only in-frame clones, some missing. The table shows more than 2,000,000 clones, with approximately 90% occurring only once. The sequenced material came from naive CD4+ T cells sorted from blood. Documented subset: CD45RA+ positively selected. All receptors derive from a man aged 18 to 29 in good health.

The CDR3 DNA sequence: TGTGCCAGCAGCCGGCTGGGACAGGGAGTACGAGGGGCCAACGTCCTGACTTTC. This codes for CASSRLGQGVRGANVLTF. The chain has TRBV9 and TRBJ2-6, with 9 bases fitting TRBD1. Germline-derived CDR1 and CDR2 are SGDLS and YYNGEE. V was clipped by 4 bases and J by 4 bases; unmatched bases: 12. This CDR3 region has 18 residues. Full variable domain (outside the CDR3, taken from reference TRBV9 and TRBJ2-6): DSGVTQTPKHLITATGQRVTLRCSPRSGDLSVYWYQQSLDQGLQFLIQYYNGEERAKGNILERFSAQQFPDLHSELNLSSLELGDSALYFCASSRLGQGVRGANVLTFGAGSRLTVL.

The rearrangement links TRBV7-9 to TRBJ2-3, with D perhaps assigned TRBD1 or TRBD2 (5 bases each). Germline CDR1 and CDR2: SEHNR and FQNEAQ (reference sequence). V shed 7 bases and J shed 2 bases, with 22 bases lying between them. The CDR3 contains 17 residues. The CDR3 spells CASTLTQVGPITDTQYF. The CDR3 DNA reads as TGTGCCAGCACCCTTACTCAAGTGGGACCCATCACAGATACGCAGTATTTT. Variable domain in full (rest from reference TRBV7-9 and TRBJ2-3): DTGVSQNPRHKITKRGQNVTFRCDPISEHNRLYWYRQTLGQGPEFLTYFQNEAQLEKSRLLSDRFSAERPKGSFSTLEIQRTEQGDSAMYLCASTLTQVGPITDTQYFGPGTRLTVL.

The V and J genes are TRBV9 and TRBJ2-1, with D possibly TRBD2 on 5 matching bases. V shed 3 bases and J shed 6 bases, with 16 bases lying between them. Germline V gene data show CDR1 as SGDLS and CDR2 as YYNGEE. This CDR3 comprises 15 residues. CDR3 residues: CASSEASRSGNEQFF. CDR3 nucleotide sequence: TGTGCCAGCAGCGAAGCTAGCCGGTCGGGCAATGAGCAGTTCTTC. Drawing the rest from reference TRBV9 and TRBJ2-1, the complete variable domain is DSGVTQTPKHLITATGQRVTLRCSPRSGDLSVYWYQQSLDQGLQFLIQYYNGEERAKGNILERFSAQQFPDLHSELNLSSLELGDSALYFCASSEASRSGNEQFFGPGTRLTVL.

The rearrangement links TRBV30 to TRBJ1-5; D call uncertain. Trimming stripped 7 bases from V and 3 bases from J, with 13 bases between. Germline V gene lookup returns CDR1 GTSNPN and CDR2 SVGIG (reference sequence). This CDR3 is built from 13 residues. CDR3 sequence (DNA): TGTGCCTCAGCGGGCGGTGACAATCAGCCCCAGCATTTT. This encodes CASAGGDNQPQHF.